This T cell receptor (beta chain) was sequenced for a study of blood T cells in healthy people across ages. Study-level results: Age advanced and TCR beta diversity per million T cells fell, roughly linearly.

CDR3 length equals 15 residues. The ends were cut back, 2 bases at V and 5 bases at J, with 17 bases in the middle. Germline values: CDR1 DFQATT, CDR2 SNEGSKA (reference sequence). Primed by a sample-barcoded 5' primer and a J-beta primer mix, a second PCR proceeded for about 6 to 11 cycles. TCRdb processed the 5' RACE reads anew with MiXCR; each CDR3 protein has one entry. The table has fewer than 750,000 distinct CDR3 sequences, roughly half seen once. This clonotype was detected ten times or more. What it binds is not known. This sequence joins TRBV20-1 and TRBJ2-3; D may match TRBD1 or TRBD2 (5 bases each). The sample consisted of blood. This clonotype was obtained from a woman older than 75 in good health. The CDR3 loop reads CSARIRPGARDTQYF. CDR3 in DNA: TGCAGTGCTAGAATCCGCCCCGGGGCGAGAGATACGCAGTATTTT.